This TCR beta chain was sequenced in a study of Graves' ophthalmopathy and Graves' hyperthyroidism. The CDR3 length is 13 residues. The germline gives CDR1 MNHNS, CDR2 SASEGT. Trimming shortened V by 3 bases and J by 8 bases, and 11 bases separated the two germline ends. RNA transcripts yielded amplified TCR beta CDR3 regions. First-round RT-PCR used HTBI primers; second-round multiplex PCR followed. TCRdb called the multiplex PCR reads again in MiXCR, with one record for every CDR3 protein. The sample contains about 150,000 distinct CDR3 sequences, over 35% of which appear only once. The receptor was isolated from a woman aged 40 to 50 with Graves' ophthalmopathy. The genes are TRBV6-1 and TRBJ1-5, with D hard to call. The sample comprised peripheral blood. The CDR3: CASSDIDFKPQHF. The CDR3 nucleotides read TGTGCCAGCAGTGACATAGATTTCAAGCCCCAGCATTTT.